A single sample gave rise to the 16 T cell receptor beta chains below, sequenced in a study of blood T cell repertoires in COVID-19. Assay: immunoSEQ multiplex PCR; the TCRdb copy retains only in-frame clones and omits some. The table has roughly 150,000 clones, approximately 86% seen once; the top ten hold about 2.4%. The sample taken for sequencing was peripheral blood. The receptors were sampled from an older woman with acute or convalescent COVID-19.

The V gene is TRBV5-1, the J gene TRBJ2-2, with D tentatively TRBD1 (5 bases). Germline CDR1 SGHRS, CDR2 YFSETQ. The CDR3 consists of 15 residues. V dropped 3 bases and J dropped 2 bases, with 11 bases sitting between them. CDR3 sequence: CASSSDTANTGELFF. Here the CDR3 DNA reads TGCGCCAGCAGCTCGGACACGGCAAACACCGGGGAGCTGTTTTTT.

The chain joins TRBV3-1 (or the pseudogene TRBV3-2) to TRBJ1-1; D is uncertain. There are 14 residues in the CDR3. The V end was cut by 2 bases, the J end by 1 base, with 8 bases between. The germline V gene encodes CDR1 LGHDT and CDR2 YNNKEL (reference sequence). The CDR3 loop is CASSQLQKNTEAFF. Here the CDR3 DNA reads TGTGCCAGCAGCCAATTACAGAAGAACACTGAAGCTTTCTTT.

The rearrangement links TRBV25-1 to TRBJ2-7; 9 bases map to TRBD1. This CDR3 has 13 residues. The germline CDR1 and CDR2 sequences are MGHDK and SYGVNS. The trim removed 6 bases at V and 3 bases at J, leaving 3 bases unmatched. The chain's CDR3 is CASRRTGDYEQYF. The DNA for the CDR3 is TGTGCCAGCAGGCGGACAGGGGACTACGAGCAGTACTTC.

The V and J genes are TRBV24-1 and TRBJ1-1, with TRBD1 as a possible D gene (6 bases). CDR3 length equals 13 residues. With 7 bases removed from V and 1 base from J, the gap between germline ends came to 9 bases. CDR1 is KGHDR and CDR2 is SFDVKD in the germline V gene. This CDR3 reads CATRGQSNTEAFF. The CDR3 bases are TGTGCCACCAGAGGACAGTCGAACACTGAAGCTTTCTTT.

V usage is TRBV24-1 and J usage is TRBJ1-5; a weak D match, TRBD1 (6 bases). Germline CDR1 reads KGHDR; CDR2 reads SFDVKD. The V end was cut by 6 bases, the J end by 7 bases, with 12 bases between. The CDR3 is 13 residues long. The CDR3 loop reads CATSSGGAQPQHF. The CDR3 DNA reads TGTGCCACCAGTTCCGGGGGGGCGCAGCCCCAGCATTTT.

V gene TRBV5-1 combines with J gene TRBJ1-2; TRBD1 matches 11 bases. The CDR3 loop spans 14 amino acids. V shed 5 bases and J 4 bases; nucleotides not matched to a gene: 4. The V gene's germline CDR1 is SGHRS and CDR2 YFSETQ. The CDR3 loop is CASSRTGGGYGYTF. CDR3 bases: TGCGCCAGCAGTCGGACAGGGGGCGGCTATGGCTACACCTTC.

J is TRBJ2-3 and V is TRBV10-3; D remains unclear. Trimming shortened V by 10 bases and J by 1 base, and 6 bases separated the two germline ends. The germline V gene has CDR1 ENHRY and CDR2 SYGVKD. This CDR3 has 11 amino acids. For the CDR3, the DNA is TGTGCCAGCGGAGGCACAGATACGCAGTATTTT. Its protein product is CASGGTDTQYF.

The V call is TRBV7-8, the J call TRBJ2-5; 9 nucleotides align to TRBD2. After removal of 3 bases from V and 4 bases from J, the junction contained 6 bases not matched to a gene. CDR3 length: 15 amino acids. Germline assignment: CDR1 SGHVS and CDR2 FQNEAQ. This CDR3 reads CASSLAGGLRETQYF. The CDR3 coding sequence is TGTGCCAGCAGCTTGGCGGGGGGGCTGAGAGAGACCCAGTACTTC.

A single count supports this clone. This chain connects TRBV11-2 to TRBJ2-3, with a tentative D call TRBD1 (5 bases). The germline V gene has CDR1 SGHAT and CDR2 FQNNGV. With 2 bases removed from V and 0 bases from J, the gap between germline ends came to 9 bases. This CDR3 contains 15 residues. CDR3 sequence: CASSLRQTSTDTQYF. CDR3 nucleotide sequence: TGTGCCAGCAGCTTAAGACAGACTAGCACAGATACGCAGTATTTT.

This chain connects TRBV2 to TRBJ1-6; the D gene is possibly TRBD1 (6 bases). The length of the CDR3 is 13 residues. Trimming took 7 bases from V and 7 from J, leaving 11 bases between them. Germline CDR1 SNHLY, CDR2 FYNNEI. Here the CDR3 DNA reads TGTGCCAGCATCTTGAGGGGGAATTCACCCCTCCACTTT. It codes for CASILRGNSPLHF.

The genes are TRBV7-2 and TRBJ1-5; 8 nucleotides agree with TRBD1. Germline assignment: CDR1 SGHTA and CDR2 FQGNSA. This CDR3 is 14 amino acids long. J lost 7 bases, V lost 2 bases, and 4 bases had no gene match. The CDR3 protein is CASSLNRGRQPQHF. The CDR3 DNA is TGTGCCAGCAGCTTAAACAGGGGGAGACAGCCCCAGCATTTT.

The chain employs TRBV24-1 and TRBJ2-1, with D perhaps TRBD2 (6 bases). The CDR3 contains 16 residues. Deletions cut 5 bases from V and 0 bases from J, with 13 bases between. In germline, CDR1 is KGHDR, CDR2 SFDVKD. The CDR3 bases are TGTGCCACCAGTGCGACGGCAGCGGGCTCCTACAATGAGCAGTTCTTC. Translated, it gives CATSATAAGSYNEQFF.

V usage is TRBV23-1 and J usage is TRBJ1-3; 9 positions match TRBD1. TRBV23-1 is noted as an ORF with a role that remains uncertain. The CDR3 totals 15 residues. Trimming took 3 bases from V and 3 from J; bases not matched to a gene: 3. The CDR3 nucleotides read TGCGCCAGCAGTCACCTGGACAGGGGTGGAAACACCATATATTTT. Translation gives CASSHLDRGGNTIYF.

This clone has only one observation. CDR3 amino acids: CASGAGYGNEKLFF. DNA for the CDR3: TGTGCCAGCGGAGCAGGGTACGGTAATGAAAAACTGTTTTTT. The J gene is TRBJ1-4, the V gene TRBV11-2; TRBD1 is a possible D gene (5 bases). Trimming pared 8 bases from V and 4 bases from J, leaving 14 bases between. CDR3 length: 14 residues. Germline V lookup: CDR1 SGHAT, CDR2 FQNNGV.

This clone was counted a single time. The chain joins TRBV5-1 to TRBJ2-3, with a tentative D call TRBD1 (6 bases). This CDR3 comprises 14 residues. With 7 bases removed from V and 0 bases from J, the gap between germline ends came to 12 bases. The germline V gene has CDR1 SGHRS and CDR2 YFSETQ. The CDR3 loop is CASGGGSSTDTQYF. The CDR3 region has the DNA TGCGCCAGCGGGGGCGGATCTAGCACAGATACGCAGTATTTT.

The chain employs TRBV24-1 and TRBJ2-1, with D perhaps TRBD1 (6 bases). Germline values: CDR1 KGHDR, CDR2 SFDVKD. The CDR3 extends over 13 amino acids. V gave up 4 bases and J gave up 7 bases, with 10 bases separating them. The CDR3 region is CATSDPGTNEQFF. As DNA, the CDR3 is TGTGCCACCAGTGACCCAGGGACAAATGAGCAGTTCTTC.